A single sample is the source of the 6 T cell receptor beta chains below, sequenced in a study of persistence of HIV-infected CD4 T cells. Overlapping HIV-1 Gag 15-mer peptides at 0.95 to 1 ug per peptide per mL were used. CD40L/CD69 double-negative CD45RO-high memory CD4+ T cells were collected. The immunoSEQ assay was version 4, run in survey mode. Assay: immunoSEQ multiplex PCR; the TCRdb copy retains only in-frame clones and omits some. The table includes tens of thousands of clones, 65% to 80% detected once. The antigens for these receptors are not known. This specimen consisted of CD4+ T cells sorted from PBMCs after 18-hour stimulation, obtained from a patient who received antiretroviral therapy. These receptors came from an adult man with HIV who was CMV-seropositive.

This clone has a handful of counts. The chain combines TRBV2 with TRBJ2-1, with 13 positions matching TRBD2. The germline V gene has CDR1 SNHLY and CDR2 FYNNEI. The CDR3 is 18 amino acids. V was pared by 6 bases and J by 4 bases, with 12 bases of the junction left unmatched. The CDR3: CASRVGLAGVLTYNEQFF. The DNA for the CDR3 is TGTGCCAGCAGGGTCGGACTAGCGGGGGTTCTAACGTACAATGAGCAGTTCTTC.

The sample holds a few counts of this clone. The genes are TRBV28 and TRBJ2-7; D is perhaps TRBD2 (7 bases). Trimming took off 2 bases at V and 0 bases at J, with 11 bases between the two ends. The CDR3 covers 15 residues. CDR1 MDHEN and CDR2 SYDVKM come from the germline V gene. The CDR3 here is CASSLGGGVSYEQYF. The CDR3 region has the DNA TGTGCCAGCAGTTTAGGGGGGGGCGTCTCCTACGAGCAGTACTTC.

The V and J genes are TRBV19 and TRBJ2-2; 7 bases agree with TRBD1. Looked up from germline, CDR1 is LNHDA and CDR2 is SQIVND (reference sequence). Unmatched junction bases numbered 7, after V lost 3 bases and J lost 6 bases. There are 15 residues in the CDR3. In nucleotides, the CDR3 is TGTGCCAGTAGTATCGGTGCAGGGGGACCCGGGGAGCTGTTTTTT. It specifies CASSIGAGGPGELFF.

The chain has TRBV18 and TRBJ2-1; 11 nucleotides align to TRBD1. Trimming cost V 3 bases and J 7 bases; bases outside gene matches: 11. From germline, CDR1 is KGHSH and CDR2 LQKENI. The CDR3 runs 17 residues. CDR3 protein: CASSPLYGTGGTNEQFF. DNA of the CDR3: TGTGCCAGCTCACCTTTGTACGGGACAGGGGGTACTAATGAGCAGTTCTTC.

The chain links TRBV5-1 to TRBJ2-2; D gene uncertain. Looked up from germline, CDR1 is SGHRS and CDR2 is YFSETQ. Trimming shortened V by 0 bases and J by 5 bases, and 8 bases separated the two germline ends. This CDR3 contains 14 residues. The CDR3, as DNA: TGCGCCAGCAGCTTGGAGGGCCTTACCGGGGAGCTGTTTTTT. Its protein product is CASSLEGLTGELFF.

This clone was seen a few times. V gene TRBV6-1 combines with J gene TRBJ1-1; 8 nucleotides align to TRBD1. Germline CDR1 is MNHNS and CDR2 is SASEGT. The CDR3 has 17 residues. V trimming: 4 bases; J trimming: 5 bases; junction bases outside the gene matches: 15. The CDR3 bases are TGTGCCAGCAGTGGAGGGCGGCAGGGGGCTTTGGGAACTGAAGCTTTCTTT. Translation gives CASSGGRQGALGTEAFF.